Each of the 27 T cell receptor beta chains below was sequenced from the same sample in a study of T cells expressing NK-cell markers. TCRdb reanalyzed the 5' RACE reads and collapses them to one entry per CDR3 protein, without DNA. This table lists 500,000 to 700,000 distinct CDR3 sequences. The sample taken for sequencing was blood T cells: a sorted CD56 or NKG2C T cell subset, CD4+ or CD8+ T cells, or bulk PBMC T cells (not recorded which). The receptors come from a man younger than 35 in good health.

The V and J genes are TRBV28 and TRBJ2-5; TCRdb picks TRBD1, but there is no DNA to check that call. Germline V gene lookup returns CDR1 MDHEN and CDR2 SYDVKM. The length of the CDR3 is 17 residues. This chain's CDR3 is CASSSNGDPIGRETQYF. Supplemented by reference TRBV28 and TRBJ2-5, the full variable domain reads DVKVTQSSRYLVKRTGEKVFLECVQDMDHENMFWYRQDPGLGLRLIYFSYDVKMKEKGDIPEGYSVSREKKERFSLILESASTNQTSMYLCASSSNGDPIGRETQYFGPGTRLLVL.

J is TRBJ2-7 and V is TRBV6-5; the TRBD1 assignment by TCRdb is unverifiable without DNA. Germline V gene data show CDR1 as MNHEY and CDR2 as SVGAGI. This CDR3 has 16 residues. CDR3 in amino acids: CASSYDLGDIQYEQYF.

The chain couples TRBV6-2 or TRBV6-3 to TRBJ2-7. Looked up from germline, CDR1 is MNHEY and CDR2 is SVGEGT. The CDR3 contains 14 residues. The CDR3 reads CASSLFVNYYEQYF.

The chain uses TRBV27 and TRBJ2-3; the TCRdb call, TRBD2, lacks DNA for checking. CDR3 length equals 15 residues. Looked up from germline, CDR1 is MNHEY and CDR2 is SMNVEV (reference sequence). CDR3 in amino acids: CASNEGPGGTDTQYF.

This rearrangement joins TRBV6-5 to TRBJ2-2; absent DNA, TCRdb's TRBD1 call cannot be checked. Germline-derived CDR1 and CDR2 are MNHEY and SVGAGI. The CDR3 runs 16 residues. Here the CDR3 reads CATRQGMIKDTGELFF.

The chain carries TRBV12-3 or TRBV12-4 and TRBJ1-5. This CDR3 is built from 15 residues. The CDR3 spells CASRASGGSNQPQHF.

V gene TRBV29-1 combines with J gene TRBJ2-6; TCRdb outputs TRBD1, but without DNA this stays unchecked. Germline V gene lookup returns CDR1 SQVTM and CDR2 ANQGSEA. The CDR3 loop spans 17 amino acids. The CDR3 protein is CSVDDSFGGTGANVLTF.

This chain connects TRBV7-8 to TRBJ2-7; TCRdb outputs TRBD1, but without DNA this stays unchecked. Germline-derived CDR1 and CDR2 are SGHVS and FQNEAQ. The CDR3 runs 15 residues. The CDR3 loop reads CASSLRQGGSYEQYF.

The chain combines TRBV20-1 with TRBJ2-5. Germline values: CDR1 DFQATT, CDR2 SNEGSKA (reference sequence). This CDR3 has 11 amino acids. The CDR3 region is CSAGVGGPQYF.

The CDR3 loop is CATRGLGPRALETQYF. V gene TRBV15 combines with J gene TRBJ2-5; TCRdb picks TRBD2, but there is no DNA to check that call. The CDR3 is 16 amino acids. Germline-derived CDR1 and CDR2 are LNHNV and YYDKDF (reference sequence).

This chain links TRBV20-1 with TRBJ2-1. The CDR3 sequence is 15 residues long. From germline, CDR1 is DFQATT and CDR2 SNEGSKA (reference sequence). The chain's CDR3 is CSARDLAVSYNEQFF.

The chain uses TRBV29-1 and TRBJ1-1; the TCRdb call, TRBD1, lacks DNA for checking. The CDR3 consists of 16 residues. Germline V CDR1 and CDR2: SQVTM, ANQGSEA. CDR3 loop: CSVGDRGRLVNTEAFF.

The rearrangement links TRBV6-5 to TRBJ1-2. This CDR3 is built from 14 residues. CDR1 is MNHEY, CDR2 SVGAGI, per germline. CDR3 loop: CASSYDRSNYGYTF.

The V gene is TRBV29-1, the J gene TRBJ1-1. The CDR3 is 14 residues long. Germline V gene data show CDR1 as SQVTM and CDR2 as ANQGSEA. CDR3 sequence: CSVPGRRSNTEAFF.

The V gene is TRBV6-2 or TRBV6-3, the J gene TRBJ1-1; the TCRdb D gene call, TRBD1, has no DNA to confirm it. Per the germline V gene, CDR1 is MNHEY and CDR2 is SVGEGT. The CDR3 contains 14 residues. The CDR3 sequence: CASSYGQGGAEAFF.

This chain links TRBV7-9 with TRBJ2-2. CDR3 size: 12 residues. Germline CDR1 and CDR2: SEHNR and FQNEAQ (reference sequence). CDR3 protein: CASSLVTGELFF.

The chain has TRBV20-1 and TRBJ2-7; there is no DNA to check the TCRdb D call of TRBD1. The length of the CDR3 is 14 residues. Germline CDR1 is DFQATT and CDR2 is SNEGSKA (reference sequence). CDR3: CSARPGTGIYEQYF.

CDR3 residues: CASSQEAGASYEQYF. This chain connects TRBV4-2 to TRBJ2-7. The CDR3 spans 15 residues. Germline-derived CDR1 and CDR2 are LGHNA and YNFKEQ.

The gene calls are TRBV29-1 and TRBJ2-1; the D gene TCRdb calls, TRBD2, cannot be checked with no DNA. The CDR3 extends over 14 amino acids. Germline CDR1 is SQVTM and CDR2 is ANQGSEA. The CDR3 is CSVEREWSYNEQFF.

The chain has TRBV20-1 and TRBJ2-3; checking the TCRdb D call of TRBD1 is not possible without DNA. The CDR3 is 13 amino acids. Germline CDR1 reads DFQATT; CDR2 reads SNEGSKA (reference sequence). The chain's CDR3 is CSASKGATDTQYF.

This chain connects TRBV19 to TRBJ1-5. Germline-derived CDR1 and CDR2 are LNHDA and SQIVND (reference sequence). The CDR3 is made up of 11 amino acids. CDR3 loop: CASNDVQPQHF.

The CDR3 reads CASSFFGYKREDFGTQYF. V and J are TRBV12-3 or TRBV12-4 and TRBJ2-5; the TCRdb call, TRBD2, lacks DNA for checking. The CDR3 totals 18 residues.

The V call is TRBV12-3 or TRBV12-4, the J call TRBJ1-1; TCRdb returns TRBD1, unconfirmable since there is no DNA. This CDR3 is built from 15 residues. Here the CDR3 reads CASRSRQVVNTEAFF.

J is TRBJ1-5 and V is TRBV19; no DNA is available, so the TRBD1 call from TCRdb remains unchecked. The CDR3 is 16 residues long. Germline V gene data show CDR1 as LNHDA and CDR2 as SQIVND (reference sequence). The CDR3 loop reads CASSWAGVGSNQPQHF.

The chain has TRBV4-1 and TRBJ2-3; the TCRdb call, TRBD2, lacks DNA for checking. There are 14 residues in the CDR3. Germline-derived CDR1 and CDR2 are MGHRA and YSYEKL. The CDR3 loop is CASALGLGTDTQYF.

J is TRBJ2-1 and V is TRBV5-1; the D call from TCRdb, TRBD1, cannot be confirmed without DNA. The V gene's germline CDR1 is SGHRS and CDR2 YFSETQ. The CDR3 has 17 amino acids. CDR3 protein: CASNFRPGVQTYNEQFF.

The V and J genes are TRBV4-3 and TRBJ2-3; the TRBD2 assignment by TCRdb is unverifiable without DNA. Germline V gives CDR1 LGHNA, CDR2 YSLEER. The CDR3 is made up of 15 amino acids. Here the CDR3 reads CASSQQREYTDTQYF.